Following are 9 T cell receptor beta chains from one sample sequenced in a study of blood T cell repertoires in COVID-19. TCRdb keeps only in-frame clones here, not all; method: immunoSEQ multiplex PCR. Of 300,000 to 350,000 clones listed, roughly 91% were seen once; the top ten hold about 9.4%. Material for sequencing was PBMCs or T cells enriched from blood (not recorded which). These receptor sequences come from a woman aged 30 to 39 who had recovered from COVID-19.

This clone turned up a few times. This rearrangement joins TRBV4-3 to TRBJ2-1, with D perhaps TRBD2 (5 bases). Germline CDR1 reads LGHNA; CDR2 reads YSLEER. Trimming removed 4 bases at V and 0 bases at J, with 7 bases between. This CDR3 is built from 14 residues. CDR3 sequence: CASSRESSYNEQFF. As DNA, the CDR3 is TGCGCCAGCAGCCGGGAGAGCTCCTACAATGAGCAGTTCTTC.

DNA of the CDR3: TGTGCCAGCAGCTTGGGGACAGGGCCTACCGGGGAGCTGTTTTTT. Translated, it gives CASSLGTGPTGELFF. The rearrangement joins TRBV7-9 to TRBJ2-2; 9 bases fit TRBD1. V shed 3 bases, J shed 5 bases, and the junction held 4 bases outside the gene matches. CDR3 length equals 15 residues. In germline, CDR1 is SEHNR, CDR2 FQNEAQ (reference sequence).

The chain joins TRBV24-1 to TRBJ2-1; 7 bases map to TRBD2. The CDR3 totals 15 residues. Germline CDR1 is KGHDR and CDR2 is SFDVKD. V lost 5 bases and J lost 5; bases outside the gene matches: 8. This chain's CDR3 is CATSAAGEGHNEQFF. The CDR3 nucleotides are TGTGCCACCAGTGCGGCGGGAGAGGGACACAATGAGCAGTTCTTC.

The chain combines TRBV20-1 with TRBJ2-2; no clear D. The CDR3 runs 14 residues. Germline CDR1 reads DFQATT; CDR2 reads SNEGSKA (reference sequence). The V end lost 3 bases, the J end lost 5 bases, and 13 bases lay between the germline ends. CDR3 bases: TGCAGTGCTAGTCGCGGCGTAGGTACCGGGGAGCTGTTTTTT. This encodes CSASRGVGTGELFF.

The chain has TRBV4-2 and TRBJ1-4; 7 nucleotides line up with TRBD1. Germline V gene data show CDR1 as LGHNA and CDR2 as YNFKEQ. After removal of 4 bases from V and 7 bases from J, the junction contained 15 bases not matched to a gene. The length of the CDR3 is 17 residues. The CDR3 bases are TGTGCCAGCAGCCCCCGGACAGGCGAACCAGGAAGTGAAAAACTGTTTTTT. Its translation is CASSPRTGEPGSEKLFF.

This chain links TRBV11-3 with TRBJ1-1; 8 bases map to TRBD1. The V gene's germline CDR1 is SGHNT and CDR2 YENEEA. There are 16 residues in the CDR3. With 0 bases clipped from V and 6 bases from J, the junction kept 9 bases outside the gene matches. The CDR3 here is CASSLEVGQGSAEAFF. The DNA for the CDR3 is TGTGCCAGCAGCTTAGAAGTCGGACAGGGTAGCGCTGAAGCTTTCTTT.

This clone was detected once. The chain carries TRBV5-4 and TRBJ1-2; the D gene is possibly TRBD1 (5 bases). V lost 0 bases and J 3 bases, leaving 9 bases between the germline ends. This CDR3 is built from 14 residues. Germline V lookup: CDR1 SGHNT, CDR2 YYREEE (reference sequence). The CDR3 loop reads CASSLAARDYGYTF. Here the CDR3 DNA reads TGTGCCAGCAGCTTGGCCGCCAGGGACTATGGCTACACCTTC.

CDR3 sequence (DNA): TGCGCCAGCAGCCAACTACAGGCCTCTGGAAACACCATATATTTT. It is translated as CASSQLQASGNTIYF. The chain links TRBV4-1 to TRBJ1-3; tentative D call: TRBD1 (5 bases). V lost 2 bases, J lost 0 bases, and 8 bases lay in between. Germline-derived CDR1 and CDR2 are MGHRA and YSYEKL. The CDR3 extends over 15 amino acids.

The rearrangement joins TRBV5-1 to TRBJ2-3, with 7 bases matching TRBD1. This CDR3 region has 19 residues. CDR1 and CDR2 (germline): SGHRS, YFSETQ. The V segment lost 6 bases and the J segment 0 bases; nucleotides outside the gene matches: 19. The DNA of the CDR3 is TGCGCCAGCACCGGTACCAGGACAGGAAGTTACACTAGCACAGATACGCAGTATTTT. It is translated as CASTGTRTGSYTSTDTQYF.